This T cell receptor (beta chain) was found in a study of cytomegalovirus exposure and HLA in healthy donors. The PCR employed 60 Vbeta primers together with 13 Jbeta primers. TCRdb's copy holds only in-frame clones and misses some; the assay was immunoSEQ multiplex PCR. The table lists around 210,000 clones, over 75% of them singletons, with about 0.47% in the top ten. Overall study results and limits: Later analysis revealed greater clonal expansion in HLA-associated TCR beta chains than in equally common others.

On this clone: Antigen unknown.

The specimen sequenced was PBMCs. This TCR came from a boy between 10 and 17 years old in good health and CMV-seronegative.

In DNA, the CDR3 is TGTGCCAGCAGTGGGGCAGGGAACACTGAAGCTTTCTTT. Residues: CASSGAGNTEAFF. V usage is TRBV6-1 and J usage is TRBJ1-1, with no clear D. Between the trimmed V and J ends, which lost 4 bases and 1 base, there was a span of 7 bases. CDR1 is MNHNS and CDR2 is SASEGT in the germline V gene. The CDR3 is 13 amino acids.